This T cell receptor beta chain was captured by sequencing in a study of blood T cell repertoires in COVID-19. All enrollees were about 18 to 95 years old and from about 24 US areas. Recovered Cohort 3 donors showed two negative PCRs, clearance, or symptom resolution. In the source study's methods: Reference gene primer amplification in the assay estimated nucleated cell counts. Repertoires were generated with immunoSEQ multiplex PCR, while TCRdb's copy carries only in-frame clones and drops some. The D gene and trimming were derived from the DNA, and the V and J assignments and clone size from that table. Among roughly 200,000 clones listed, about 85% were seen once. This clonotype was sampled from a man in his forties who had recovered from COVID-19. Sequenced: PBMCs or T cells enriched from blood (not recorded which).

CDR3 nucleotide sequence: TGTGCCAGCAGCGTAGGGGACAGGGGCTACAATGAGCAGTTCTTC. This sequence encodes CASSVGDRGYNEQFF. V gene TRBV9 combines with J gene TRBJ2-1; TRBD1 matches at 10 bases. Germline-derived CDR1 and CDR2 are SGDLS and YYNGEE. J lost 3 bases, V lost 0 bases, and 0 bases had no gene match. This CDR3 has 15 amino acids. Drawing the rest from reference TRBV9 and TRBJ2-1, the complete variable domain is DSGVTQTPKHLITATGQRVTLRCSPRSGDLSVYWYQQSLDQGLQFLIQYYNGEERAKGNILERFSAQQFPDLHSELNLSSLELGDSALYFCASSVGDRGYNEQFFGPGTRLTVL.